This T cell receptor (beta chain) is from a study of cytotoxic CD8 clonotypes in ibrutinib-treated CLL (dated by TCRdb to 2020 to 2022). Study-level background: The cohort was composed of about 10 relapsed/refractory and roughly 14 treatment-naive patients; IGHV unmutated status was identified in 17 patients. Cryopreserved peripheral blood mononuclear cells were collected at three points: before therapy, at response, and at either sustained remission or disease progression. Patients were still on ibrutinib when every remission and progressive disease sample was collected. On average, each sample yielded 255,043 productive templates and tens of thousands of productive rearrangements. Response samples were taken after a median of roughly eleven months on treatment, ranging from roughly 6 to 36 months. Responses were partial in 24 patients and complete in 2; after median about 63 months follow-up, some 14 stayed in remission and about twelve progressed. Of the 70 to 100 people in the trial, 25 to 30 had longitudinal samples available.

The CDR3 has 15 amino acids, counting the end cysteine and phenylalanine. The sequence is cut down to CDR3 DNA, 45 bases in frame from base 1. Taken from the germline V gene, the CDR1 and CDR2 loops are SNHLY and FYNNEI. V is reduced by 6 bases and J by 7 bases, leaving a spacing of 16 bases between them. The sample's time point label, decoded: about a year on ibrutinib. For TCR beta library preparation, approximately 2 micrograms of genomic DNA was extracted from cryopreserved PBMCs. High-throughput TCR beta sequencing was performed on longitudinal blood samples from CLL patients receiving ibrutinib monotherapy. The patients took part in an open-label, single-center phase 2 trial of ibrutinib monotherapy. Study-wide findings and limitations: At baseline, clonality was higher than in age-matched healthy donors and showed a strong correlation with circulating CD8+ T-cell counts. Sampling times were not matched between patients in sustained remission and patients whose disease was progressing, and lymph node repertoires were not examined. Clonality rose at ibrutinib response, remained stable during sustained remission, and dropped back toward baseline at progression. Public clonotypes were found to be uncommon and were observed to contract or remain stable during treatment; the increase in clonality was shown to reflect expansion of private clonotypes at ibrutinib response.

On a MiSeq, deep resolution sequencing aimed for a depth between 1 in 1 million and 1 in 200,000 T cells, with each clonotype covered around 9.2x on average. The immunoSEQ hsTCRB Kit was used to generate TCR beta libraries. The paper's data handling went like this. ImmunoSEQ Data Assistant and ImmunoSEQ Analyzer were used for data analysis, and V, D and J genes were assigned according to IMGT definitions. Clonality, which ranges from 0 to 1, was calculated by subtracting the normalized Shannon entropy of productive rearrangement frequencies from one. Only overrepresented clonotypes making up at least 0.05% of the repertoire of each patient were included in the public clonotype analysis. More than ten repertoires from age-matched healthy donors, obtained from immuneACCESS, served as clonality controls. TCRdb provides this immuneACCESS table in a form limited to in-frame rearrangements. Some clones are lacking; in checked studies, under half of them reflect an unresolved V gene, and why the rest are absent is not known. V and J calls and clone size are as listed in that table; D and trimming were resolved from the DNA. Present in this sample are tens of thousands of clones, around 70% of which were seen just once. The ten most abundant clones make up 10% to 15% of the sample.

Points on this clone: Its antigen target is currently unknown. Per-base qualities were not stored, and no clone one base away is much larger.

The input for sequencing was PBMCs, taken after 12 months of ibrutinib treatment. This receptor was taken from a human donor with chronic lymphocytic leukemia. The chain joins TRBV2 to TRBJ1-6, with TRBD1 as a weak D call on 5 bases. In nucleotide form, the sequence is TGTGCCAGCAGCCTCCGGGGAGGGGAGAATTCACCCCTCCACTTT. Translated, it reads CASSLRGGENSPLHF.